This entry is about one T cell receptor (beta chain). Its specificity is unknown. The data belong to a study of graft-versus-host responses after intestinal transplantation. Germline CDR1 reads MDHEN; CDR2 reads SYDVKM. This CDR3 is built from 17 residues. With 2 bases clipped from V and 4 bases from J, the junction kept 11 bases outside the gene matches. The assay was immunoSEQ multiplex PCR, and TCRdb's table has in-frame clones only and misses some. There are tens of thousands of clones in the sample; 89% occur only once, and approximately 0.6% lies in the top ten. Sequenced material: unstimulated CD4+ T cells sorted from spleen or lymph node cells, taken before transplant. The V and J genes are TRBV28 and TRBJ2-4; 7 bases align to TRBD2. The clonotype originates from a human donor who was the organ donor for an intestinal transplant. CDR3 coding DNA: TGTGCCAGCAGTTTAGCCCCGCCCCGGACTAGGAAAAACATTCAGTACTTC. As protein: CASSLAPPRTRKNIQYF.